This T cell receptor gamma chain was recovered during a study of Vδ1+ human thymocytes. Study-level points and caveats: In the thymus, TRG and TRD repertoires looked highly polyclonal with Gaussian CDR3 lengths.

RNA was extracted from the cells and then reverse transcribed. The CDR3 regions were amplified by multiplex PCR from V-gene primers to a constant-region primer. TCRdb re-processed the multiplex PCR reads using CATT. The sample holds over 25,000 gamma-chain clones; 15% to 25% are singletons and the top ten take less than 2%. After alphabeta T cell depletion, CD3+ Vdelta1+ Vdelta2- thymocytes were sorted. Between roughly 98% and 99.6% of sorted thymocytes were Vdelta1+. This clone was counted a few times. Its specificity is unknown. Germline V gene sequence: CDR1 VTNTFY, CDR2 YDVSTARD (reference sequence). The CDR3 loop spans 15 amino acids. The V segment lost 0 bases and the J segment 0 bases; nucleotides outside the gene matches: 5.

What was sequenced was Vdelta1+ gamma-delta thymocytes from the thymus. The sample's subset: FACS-sorted CD3+ TCRalphabeta- TCRVdelta1+ TCRVdelta2- thymocytes. The sequence came from a boy under two years old who had congenital heart surgery. The V gene is TRGV3, the J gene TRGJ1 or TRGJ2. The CDR3 coding sequence is TGTGCCACCTGGGACAGGCATTCGAATTATTATAAGAAACTCTTT. Protein sequence: CATWDRHSNYYKKLF.